This record looks at one T cell receptor beta chain sequence and its context. CDR3 size: 13 residues. The germline V and J ends were trimmed by 4 bases and 2 bases, with 10 bases remaining between them. Per the germline V gene, CDR1 is SGHRS and CDR2 is YFSETQ. This record comes from a study of T cells after yellow fever vaccination. TCRdb reanalysed the 5' RACE reads using MiXCR and keeps one entry per CDR3 protein. The repertoire has 200,000 to 300,000 distinct CDR3 sequences, about 7% of them found once; the top ten carry approximately 0.85%. The sequence derives from a man aged 30-40 years who received the YFV17D yellow fever vaccine. Sequencing was performed on CD4+ T cells sorted from PBMCs, taken 15 days after the yellow fever booster vaccination. The V and J genes are TRBV5-1 and TRBJ2-7; D is uncertain. The CDR3 is CASSLDIPYEQYF. Here the CDR3 DNA reads TGCGCCAGCAGCCTCGACATCCCCTACGAGCAGTACTTC.